This T cell receptor (beta chain) originates from a study of OX40 agonist ivuxolimab in advanced cancers. Across the whole study: Patients treated during dose escalation were battling hepatocellular carcinoma, melanoma, renal cell or head and neck cancer. Among those enrolled, mean age was about 60 years (range roughly 23 to 90) and about 82% were male.

CDR3 length: 18 amino acids. The ends lost 4 bases at V and 0 bases at J; junction bases unmatched: 12. CDR1 is SGHTS and CDR2 is YDEGEE in the germline V gene. The table came from immunoSEQ multiplex PCR; TCRdb's copy has only in-frame clones and leaves some out. The table includes about 40,000 clones, about 86% detected once. Regarding this clone: Its specificity is unknown.

Regarding the study as a whole: Mean expanded clone counts were higher in CD8+ than CD4+ T cells. Low normalized T-cell clonal expansion was also seen in some nonresponders.

The chain links TRBV5-8 to TRBJ1-4; the match to TRBD1 covers 7 bases. The sequence was collected from an adult with an advanced solid tumor such as melanoma, head and neck, liver or kidney cancer. Material: CD4+ or CD8+ T cells sorted from blood, obtained in a trial of the OX40 agonist ivuxolimab. In DNA, the CDR3 is TGTGCCAGCAGCATACGACCGGGACAGCGAGCAACTAATGAAAAACTGTTTTTT. Its protein product is CASSIRPGQRATNEKLFF.